This entry lists 14 T cell receptor beta chains sequenced from one sample in a study of blood T cells in healthy people across ages (dated by TCRdb to between 2014 and 2017). Library construction relied on 5' RACE. Sequencer: Illumina HiSeq 2500. The second PCR ran for about 6 to 11 cycles and used a J-beta primer mix along with a sample-barcoded 5' primer. TCRdb trimmed the raw reads at Q25, called clones with MiXCR and kept productive beta chains. Rows with a matching CDR3 protein are joined into one entry that keeps the most common DNA and genes. The sample table contains about 900,000 distinct CDR3 sequences; only one count was recorded for under 80% of them. The top ten clones comprise around a quarter of the sample. Sequenced: blood. Source of these receptors: a young man in good health.

V usage is TRBV2 and J usage is TRBJ2-1, with a possible D match to TRBD1 (6 bases). The CDR3 spans 11 residues. CDR1 and CDR2 from the germline V gene are SNHLY and FYNNEI. V shed 10 bases and J shed 9 bases, with 13 bases lying between them. The CDR3, as DNA: TGTGCCACCTCAACAGGGTCTGAGCAGTTCTTC. Amino acid sequence: CATSTGSEQFF.

The genes are TRBV7-2 and TRBJ2-2; D is perhaps TRBD2 (5 bases). CDR3 length: 15 residues. Germline lookup yields CDR1 SGHTA and CDR2 FQGNSA. The V end lost 1 base, the J end lost 3 bases, and 9 bases lay between the germline ends. The CDR3 bases are TGTGCCAGCAGCTTAGTTCGGACTTACACCGGGGAGCTGTTTTTT. It encodes CASSLVRTYTGELFF.

This clonotype was seen a single time. The CDR3 DNA reads as TGTGCCAGCAGCGGTTGGGGTCCTCTCTCTGGAAACACCATATATTTT. It encodes CASSGWGPLSGNTIYF. This sequence joins TRBV9 and TRBJ1-3; D remains unclear. CDR1 is SGDLS, CDR2 YYNGEE, per germline. Between the trimmed V and J ends, which lost 3 bases and 0 bases, there was a span of 13 bases. CDR3 length: 16 residues.

There are a few counts of this clonotype. The CDR3, as DNA: TGTGCCAGCAGCAAAAAGTATGGACAGGGAAGCTCCTACAATGAGCAGTTCTTC. It translates to CASSKKYGQGSSYNEQFF. V and J are TRBV21-1 and TRBJ2-1; the table gives TRBD1 as D, unverified against the DNA. TRBV21-1 constitutes a pseudogene. The CDR3 extends over 18 amino acids.

The chain combines TRBV5-5 with TRBJ2-6; maybe TRBD2 (5 bases). Germline loops: CDR1 SGHKS, CDR2 YYEKEE (reference sequence). The length of the CDR3 is 15 residues. V gave up 9 bases and J gave up 0 bases, with 13 bases separating them. In DNA, the CDR3 is TGTGCCACCCGCCGGGGAGACTCTGGGGCCAACGTCCTGACTTTC. Protein sequence: CATRRGDSGANVLTF. The full variable domain, rest sourced from reference TRBV5-5 and TRBJ2-6, is DAGVTQSPTHLIKTRGQQVTLRCSPISGHKSVSWYQQVLGQGPQFIFQYYEKEERGRGNFPDRFSARQFPNYSSELNVNALLLGDSALYLCATRRGDSGANVLTFGAGSRLTVL.

The chain combines TRBV29-1 with TRBJ2-7; 11 bases are a match to TRBD1. J was trimmed by 3 bases and V by 6 bases; bases with no gene match: 4. This CDR3 has 13 residues. The germline gives CDR1 SQVTM, CDR2 ANQGSEA. The CDR3 DNA follows: TGCAGCGTGGGGACAGGGGGTGACTACGAGCAGTACTTC. Translated: CSVGTGGDYEQYF.

The rearrangement joins TRBV28 to TRBJ1-5; D possibly corresponds to TRBD1 (6 bases). Trimming shortened V by 4 bases and J by 0 bases, and 13 bases separated the two germline ends. The CDR3 runs to 16 residues. CDR1 and CDR2 (germline): MDHEN, SYDVKM. CDR3 protein: CASSWGTTNSNQPQHF. CDR3 bases: TGTGCCAGCAGTTGGGGGACAACTAATAGCAATCAGCCCCAGCATTTT.

The rearrangement links TRBV7-2 to TRBJ2-7; D call uncertain. V lost 1 base and J lost 3, with 13 bases in between. Germline V CDR1 and CDR2: SGHTA, FQGNSA. The CDR3 loop spans 15 amino acids. The CDR3 DNA reads TGTGCCAGCAGCTTAGAACGGTCGCTGGGCTACGAGCAGTACTTC. The encoded protein is CASSLERSLGYEQYF.

The chain carries TRBV5-4 and TRBJ2-7; 7 bases map to TRBD2. This CDR3 spans 15 amino acids. V lost 2 bases and J lost 3; bases outside the gene matches: 8. Germline V lookup: CDR1 SGHNT, CDR2 YYREEE (reference sequence). The CDR3 protein is CASSFVGGGFYEQYF. DNA for the CDR3: TGTGCCAGCAGCTTCGTGGGGGGGGGTTTCTACGAGCAGTACTTC.

This chain links TRBV6-1 with TRBJ1-5; perhaps TRBD1 as D (6 bases). The CDR3 sequence is 14 residues long. V lost 4 bases and J lost 6, with 13 bases in between. The V gene's germline CDR1 is MNHNS and CDR2 SASEGT. The CDR3 region is CASSGGAGIQPQHF. DNA of the CDR3: TGTGCCAGCAGTGGGGGGGCAGGTATTCAGCCCCAGCATTTT.

This clonotype was detected once. At one end the junction does not follow the germline gene, possibly because of a read error. The chain links TRBV29-1 to TRBJ2-7; TRBD2 matches 12 bases. The germline V gene encodes CDR1 SQVTM and CDR2 ANQGSEA. The CDR3 is 13 residues long. The CDR3 sequence is CGVTSGGPYEQYF. As DNA, the CDR3 is TGCGGCGTCACTAGCGGGGGGCCTTACGAGCAGTACTTC.

This rearrangement joins TRBV4-2 to TRBJ2-1; D is tentatively TRBD1 or TRBD2 (6 bases each). Gene TRBJ2-7 matches the end of the DNA better, so the J call may be wrong. Germline V gene lookup returns CDR1 LGHNA and CDR2 YNFKEQ. CDR3 length: 17 residues. CDR3: CASAGRGASPSYNEQYF. CDR3 in DNA: TGTGCCAGCGCCGGAAGGGGGGCTTCCCCTTCCTACAATGAGCAGTACTTC.

This chain joins TRBV15 and TRBJ1-6; a weak D match, TRBD1 (5 bases). Trimming removed 1 base at V and 6 bases at J, with 16 bases between. Germline lookup yields CDR1 LNHNV and CDR2 YYDKDF (reference sequence). The CDR3 covers 17 residues. The CDR3 region has the DNA TGTGCCACCAGCAGAGGCTGGGGCGGCTCCCTTAATTCACCCCTCCACTTT. Translating it yields CATSRGWGGSLNSPLHF.

The chain is built from TRBV12-3 or TRBV12-4 and TRBJ2-4; D not resolved. V lost 5 bases and J 6 bases, leaving 11 bases between the germline ends. The CDR3 loop spans 13 amino acids. CDR3 in DNA: TGTGCCAGCAGTCCTCCCGTGACAAACATTCAGTACTTC. Its translation: CASSPPVTNIQYF.